These 27 T cell receptor beta chains share one sample of origin, sequenced in a study of T cell responses to AZD1222 COVID-19 vaccine. Clones were read by immunoSEQ multiplex PCR, and TCRdb kept only the in-frame ones, dropping some. Counted here are tens of thousands of clones, roughly 82% occurring once; the ten biggest clones make up 15% to 20%. Here the sequenced sample was peripheral blood, taken on day 0 of AZD1222 vaccination. The receptor source for this set is an adult in good health.

The chain recombines TRBV6-2 or TRBV6-3 with TRBJ1-2, with D hard to call. This CDR3 spans 12 amino acids. Between the trimmed V and J ends, which lost 5 bases and 7 bases, there was a span of 11 bases. Germline CDR1 MNHEY, CDR2 SVGEGT. CDR3 nucleotide sequence: TGTGCCAGCAGTCACCTCTCCTCTGGCTACACCTTC. Protein sequence: CASSHLSSGYTF.

V is TRBV7-9 and J is TRBJ2-1, with D possibly being TRBD1 or TRBD2 (5 bases each). From germline, CDR1 is SEHNR and CDR2 FQNEAQ (reference sequence). The CDR3 contains 16 residues. V lost 5 bases, J lost 4 bases, and 18 bases lay in between. In nucleotides, the CDR3 is TGTGCCAGCAGCCCGAAGCCGGGACCATCTTACAATGAGCAGTTCTTC. It encodes CASSPKPGPSYNEQFF. Full variable domain (remainder filled in from reference TRBV7-9 and TRBJ2-1): DTGVSQNPRHKITKRGQNVTFRCDPISEHNRLYWYRQTLGQGPEFLTYFQNEAQLEKSRLLSDRFSAERPKGSFSTLEIQRTEQGDSAMYLCASSPKPGPSYNEQFFGPGTRLTVL.

This chain links TRBV6-4 with TRBJ2-1; D is unclear. The ends were cut back, 3 bases at V and 5 bases at J, with 2 bases in the middle. The CDR3 totals 11 residues. The germline gives CDR1 MRHNA, CDR2 SNTAGT. In DNA form, the CDR3 reads TGTGCCAGCAGTGATAACAATGAGCAGTTCTTC. It encodes CASSDNNEQFF.

CDR3 sequence (DNA): TGTGCCAGCAGTGAAACTAGCGGGAGTGCCTACGAGCAGTACGTC. Residues: CASSETSGSAYEQYV. V and J are TRBV6-1 and TRBJ2-7, with 11 positions matching TRBD2. Losses at the gene ends were 2 bases for V and 2 bases for J; bases not matched to a gene: 2. The CDR3 totals 15 residues. Germline CDR1 MNHNS, CDR2 SASEGT.

The chain employs TRBV2 and TRBJ1-2, with 9 positions matching TRBD1. The CDR3 contains 14 residues. The V and J ends lost 7 bases and 4 bases, in that order; junction bases with no gene match: 7. The germline gives CDR1 SNHLY, CDR2 FYNNEI. CDR3 coding DNA: TGTGCCAGCAATGCCGACAGGGGGGTCTATGGCTACACCTTC. Translating it yields CASNADRGVYGYTF.

The CDR3 DNA sequence: TGTGCCACCAGTGACCCATATGGGGGAGCGGGAGCGGACACCGGGGAGCTGTTTTTT. Encoded protein: CATSDPYGGAGADTGELFF. The V call is TRBV24-1, the J call TRBJ2-2; the match to TRBD2 covers 8 bases. CDR3 length: 19 amino acids. Germline CDR1 is KGHDR and CDR2 is SFDVKD. The V segment lost 4 bases and the J segment 3 bases; nucleotides outside the gene matches: 15.

The chain couples TRBV30 to TRBJ2-7; D remains unclear. The germline V gene encodes CDR1 GTSNPN and CDR2 SVGIG (reference sequence). V was pared by 1 base and J by 6 bases, with 7 bases between. CDR3 length: 11 residues. For the CDR3, the DNA is TGTGCCTGGAGTGGGAAGGGCGAGCAGTACGTC. This translates into CAWSGKGEQYV.

The rearrangement links TRBV19 to TRBJ1-5, with 7 nucleotides matching TRBD1. CDR1 is LNHDA, CDR2 SQIVND, per germline (reference sequence). The CDR3 has 16 residues. The junction had 9 bases not matched to a gene; V was cut back by 5 bases and J by 2 bases. The CDR3 spells CASSRNRGAGNQPQHF. DNA for the CDR3: TGTGCCAGTAGTCGAAACAGGGGAGCTGGCAATCAGCCCCAGCATTTT.

V is TRBV7-9 and J is TRBJ1-1; 9 bases are a match to TRBD1. There are 15 residues in the CDR3. With 3 bases clipped from V and 5 bases from J, the junction kept 7 bases outside the gene matches. CDR1 is SEHNR, CDR2 FQNEAQ, per germline (reference sequence). CDR3 sequence (DNA): TGTGCCAGCAGCTTCGAAACAGGGGGCCAAACTGAAGCTTTCTTT. Amino acid sequence: CASSFETGGQTEAFF.

The genes are TRBV18 and TRBJ2-2; TRBD2 might be the D (6 bases). This CDR3 has 15 residues. Germline V gene sequence: CDR1 KGHSH, CDR2 LQKENI. V shed 2 bases and J shed 4 bases, with 11 bases lying between them. This CDR3 reads CASSPLREPTGELFF. The CDR3 bases are TGTGCCAGCTCACCATTACGGGAGCCCACCGGGGAGCTGTTTTTT.

V is TRBV19 and J is TRBJ1-2, with TRBD1 identical over 7 bases. J was trimmed by 0 bases and V by 3 bases; bases with no gene match: 7. Germline V CDR1 and CDR2: LNHDA, SQIVND (reference sequence). The CDR3 extends over 16 amino acids. CDR3 region: CASSIGGQISNYGYTF. The CDR3 DNA reads as TGTGCCAGTAGTATTGGGGGACAGATCTCTAACTATGGCTACACCTTC.

This clone was recorded only once. The chain employs TRBV27 and TRBJ1-5; D might be TRBD1 (5 bases). Germline assignment: CDR1 MNHEY and CDR2 SMNVEV (reference sequence). The CDR3 length is 11 residues. V lost 6 bases, J lost 9 bases, and 9 bases lay in between. The CDR3: CASSSGGPQHF. The CDR3 nucleotides are TGTGCCAGCAGCTCGGGGGGGCCCCAGCATTTT.

The chain uses TRBV15 and TRBJ1-3, with D possibly matching TRBD1 (6 bases). The CDR3 contains 15 residues. The germline CDR1 and CDR2 sequences are LNHNV and YYDKDF (reference sequence). Trimming pared 3 bases from V and 0 bases from J, leaving 9 bases between. The CDR3 here is CATSRTGDSGNTIYF. CDR3 sequence (DNA): TGTGCCACCAGCAGGACAGGTGACTCTGGAAACACCATATATTTT.

The chain has TRBV28 and TRBJ2-1; TRBD2 matches 8 bases. With 6 bases clipped from V and 3 bases from J, the junction kept 7 bases outside the gene matches. Germline V gene lookup returns CDR1 MDHEN and CDR2 SYDVKM. The CDR3 runs to 15 residues. The CDR3 here is CASSPYSGVYNEQFF. The CDR3 bases are TGTGCCAGCAGCCCCTATAGCGGGGTCTACAATGAGCAGTTCTTC.

The gene calls are TRBV7-2 and TRBJ2-2; the D gene is possibly TRBD1 (6 bases). The CDR3 is 19 amino acids. Trimming cost V 5 bases and J 1 base, with 23 bases left between them. Per germline, CDR1 SGHTA and CDR2 FQGNSA. The CDR3 nucleotides are TGTGCCAGCAGCCTGTCCGCTACCCCAGGGACAATGAACACCGGGGAGCTGTTTTTT. It translates to CASSLSATPGTMNTGELFF. Variable domain in full (rest from reference TRBV7-2 and TRBJ2-2): GAGVSQSPSNKVTEKGKDVELRCDPISGHTALYWYRQSLGQGLEFLIYFQGNSAPDKSGLPSDRFSAERTGGSVSTLTIQRTQQEDSAVYLCASSLSATPGTMNTGELFFGEGSRLTVL.

The rearrangement uses TRBV28 and TRBJ1-5; D not resolved. The CDR3 extends over 13 amino acids. Trimming left V 4 bases short and J 7 bases short, with 11 bases between. The germline V gene has CDR1 MDHEN and CDR2 SYDVKM. The CDR3 spells CASSSPLTQPQHF. The CDR3 DNA follows: TGTGCCAGCAGTTCACCTTTAACGCAGCCCCAGCATTTT.

The V and J genes are TRBV24-1 and TRBJ2-3; 10 nucleotides align to TRBD1. CDR1 is KGHDR, CDR2 SFDVKD, per germline. J was trimmed by 3 bases and V by 7 bases; bases with no gene match: 9. This CDR3 is 16 amino acids long. As DNA, the CDR3 is TGTGCCACCAGCAACCCGGGACAGGGGTGGACAGATACGCAGTATTTT. Its protein is CATSNPGQGWTDTQYF.

V is TRBV7-9 and J is TRBJ2-1; a weak D match, TRBD2 (5 bases). In germline, CDR1 is SEHNR, CDR2 FQNEAQ (reference sequence). This CDR3 contains 13 residues. V was trimmed by 4 bases and J by 5 bases, leaving 9 bases between them. In DNA form, the CDR3 reads TGTGCCAGCAGCTCGGACTTTGACAATGAGCAGTTCTTC. Encoded protein: CASSSDFDNEQFF.

Only one count was recorded for this clone. V gene TRBV6-5 combines with J gene TRBJ2-7, with D tentatively TRBD1 (6 bases). Trimming stripped 7 bases from V and 2 bases from J, with 12 bases between. This CDR3 region has 13 residues. Per germline, CDR1 MNHEY and CDR2 SVGAGI. This chain's CDR3 is CASTRAGAYEQYF. In DNA, the CDR3 is TGTGCCAGCACCCGGGCAGGGGCCTACGAGCAGTACTTC.

This chain links TRBV4-1 with TRBJ1-3, with D perhaps matching TRBD1 (5 bases). Trimming left V 1 base short and J 4 bases short, with 5 bases between. This CDR3 has 13 amino acids. CDR1 is MGHRA and CDR2 is YSYEKL in the germline V gene. CDR3 residues: CASSQGTGNTIYF. The CDR3 DNA reads TGCGCCAGCAGCCAAGGGACAGGAAACACCATATATTTT.

The chain is built from TRBV4-2 and TRBJ2-1; 9 bases agree with TRBD2. Looked up from germline, CDR1 is LGHNA and CDR2 is YNFKEQ. The CDR3 totals 16 residues. V was clipped by 0 bases and J by 4 bases; unmatched bases: 4. For the CDR3, the DNA is TGTGCCAGCAGCCAAGATCCAACTAGCGGGTACAATGAGCAGTTCTTC. Encoded protein: CASSQDPTSGYNEQFF.

This chain connects TRBV7-2 to TRBJ2-5, with D possibly matching TRBD1 (5 bases). The CDR3 is made up of 13 amino acids. Germline loops: CDR1 SGHTA, CDR2 FQGNSA. Trimming left V 4 bases short and J 4 bases short, with 10 bases between. The CDR3 bases are TGTGCCAGCAGCTCTCCAGGGTTAGAGACCCAGTACTTC. Translated: CASSSPGLETQYF. Variable domain in full (rest from reference TRBV7-2 and TRBJ2-5): GAGVSQSPSNKVTEKGKDVELRCDPISGHTALYWYRQSLGQGLEFLIYFQGNSAPDKSGLPSDRFSAERTGGSVSTLTIQRTQQEDSAVYLCASSSPGLETQYFGPGTRLLVL.

The rearrangement joins TRBV9 to TRBJ2-1; 8 bases agree with TRBD2. Germline-derived CDR1 and CDR2 are SGDLS and YYNGEE. There are 15 residues in the CDR3. V shed 2 bases, J shed 2 bases, and the junction held 3 bases outside the gene matches. The DNA for the CDR3 is TGTGCCAGCAGCGTGGATAGCGGGGCCTACAATGAGCAGTTCTTC. Amino acids: CASSVDSGAYNEQFF.

V and J are TRBV19 and TRBJ2-3; 11 bases agree with TRBD2. Germline CDR1 reads LNHDA; CDR2 reads SQIVND (reference sequence). The CDR3 is 17 residues long. V was pared by 5 bases and J by 3 bases, with 10 bases of the junction left unmatched. Here the CDR3 DNA reads TGTGCCAGTAGTTTGATAGCGGGAGGGCCAAGGACAGATACGCAGTATTTT. Its translation: CASSLIAGGPRTDTQYF. Full variable domain (remainder filled in from reference TRBV19 and TRBJ2-3): DGGITQSPKYLFRKEGQNVTLSCEQNLNHDAMYWYRQDPGQGLRLIYYSQIVNDFQKGDIAEGYSVSREKKESFPLTVTSAQKNPTAFYLCASSLIAGGPRTDTQYFGPGTRLTVL.

V gene TRBV6-5 combines with J gene TRBJ1-6, with 7 bases matching TRBD1. This CDR3 region has 14 residues. Losses at the gene ends were 6 bases for V and 7 bases for J; bases not matched to a gene: 6. Germline CDR1 and CDR2: MNHEY and SVGAGI. The CDR3 DNA follows: TGTGCCAGCAGCCTACAGGGGTTAAATTCACCCCTCCACTTT. Its translation is CASSLQGLNSPLHF.

The rearrangement links TRBV6-2 or TRBV6-3 to TRBJ1-2, with D possibly matching TRBD1 (6 bases). The CDR3 is 13 amino acids. The V gene's germline CDR1 is MNHEY and CDR2 SVGEGT. Trimming shortened V by 6 bases and J by 4 bases, and 12 bases separated the two germline ends. Here the CDR3 reads CASSPGDTYGYTF. The CDR3 DNA reads as TGTGCCAGCAGCCCGGGGGACACCTATGGCTACACCTTC.

This clone has only a few counts. The V call is TRBV9, the J call TRBJ2-1; D might be TRBD2 (6 bases). Germline CDR1 reads SGDLS; CDR2 reads YYNGEE. Deletions cut 1 base from V and 1 base from J, with 12 bases between. This CDR3 comprises 16 residues. CDR3 sequence: CASSVSPAGSYNEQFF. The CDR3 DNA reads TGTGCCAGCAGCGTATCCCCGGCGGGGTCCTACAATGAGCAGTTCTTC.